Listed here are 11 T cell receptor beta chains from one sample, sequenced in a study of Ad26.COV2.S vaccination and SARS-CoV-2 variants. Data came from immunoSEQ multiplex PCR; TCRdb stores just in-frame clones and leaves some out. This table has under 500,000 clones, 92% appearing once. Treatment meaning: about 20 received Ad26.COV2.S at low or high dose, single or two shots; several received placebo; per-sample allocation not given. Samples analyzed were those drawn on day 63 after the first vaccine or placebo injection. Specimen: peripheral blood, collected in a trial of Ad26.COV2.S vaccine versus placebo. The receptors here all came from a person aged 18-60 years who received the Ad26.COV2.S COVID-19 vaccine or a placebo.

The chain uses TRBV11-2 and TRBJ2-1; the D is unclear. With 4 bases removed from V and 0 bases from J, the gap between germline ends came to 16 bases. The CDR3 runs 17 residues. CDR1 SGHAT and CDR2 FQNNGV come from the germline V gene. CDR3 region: CASSSPGVPSSYNEQFF. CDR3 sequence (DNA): TGTGCCAGCAGCTCCCCAGGCGTCCCGAGCTCCTACAATGAGCAGTTCTTC.

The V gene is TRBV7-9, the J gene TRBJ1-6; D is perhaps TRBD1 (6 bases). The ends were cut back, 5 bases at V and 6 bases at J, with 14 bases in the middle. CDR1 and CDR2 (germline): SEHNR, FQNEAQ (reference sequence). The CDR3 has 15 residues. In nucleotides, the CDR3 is TGTGCCAGCAGCCCGACGACAGGCCGTAATTCACCCCTCCACTTT. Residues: CASSPTTGRNSPLHF.

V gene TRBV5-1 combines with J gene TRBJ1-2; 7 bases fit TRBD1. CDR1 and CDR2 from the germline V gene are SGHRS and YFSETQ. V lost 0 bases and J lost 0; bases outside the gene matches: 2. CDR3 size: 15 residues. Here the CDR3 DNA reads TGCGCCAGCAGCTTGGGACAGGGAACTAACTATGGCTACACCTTC. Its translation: CASSLGQGTNYGYTF.

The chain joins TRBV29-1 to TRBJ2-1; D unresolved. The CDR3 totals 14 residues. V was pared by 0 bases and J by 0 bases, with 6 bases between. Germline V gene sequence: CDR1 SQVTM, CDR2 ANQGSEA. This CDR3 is CSVEDLSSYNEQFF. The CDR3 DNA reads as TGCAGCGTTGAAGATCTGAGCTCCTACAATGAGCAGTTCTTC.

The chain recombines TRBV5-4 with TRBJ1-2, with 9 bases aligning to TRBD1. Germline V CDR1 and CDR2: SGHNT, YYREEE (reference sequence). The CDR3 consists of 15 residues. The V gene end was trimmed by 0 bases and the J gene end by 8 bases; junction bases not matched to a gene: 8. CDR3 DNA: TGTGCCAGCAGCTTGGCCTTCCGGACAGGGGACGGCTACACCTTC. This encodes CASSLAFRTGDGYTF.

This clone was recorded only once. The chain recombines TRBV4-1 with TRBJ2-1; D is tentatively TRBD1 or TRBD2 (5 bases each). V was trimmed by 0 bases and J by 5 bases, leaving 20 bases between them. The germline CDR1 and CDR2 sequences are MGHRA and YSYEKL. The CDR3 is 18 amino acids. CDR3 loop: CASSQDPLGTMGNNEQFF. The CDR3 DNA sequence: TGCGCCAGCAGCCAAGATCCGCTTGGGACCATGGGAAACAATGAGCAGTTCTTC.

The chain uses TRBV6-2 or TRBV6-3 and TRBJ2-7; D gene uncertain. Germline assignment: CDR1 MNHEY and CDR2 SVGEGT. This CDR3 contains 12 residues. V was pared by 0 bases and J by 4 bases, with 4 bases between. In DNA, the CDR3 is TGTGCCAGCAGTTACTCCCATTACGAGCAGTACTTC. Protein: CASSYSHYEQYF.

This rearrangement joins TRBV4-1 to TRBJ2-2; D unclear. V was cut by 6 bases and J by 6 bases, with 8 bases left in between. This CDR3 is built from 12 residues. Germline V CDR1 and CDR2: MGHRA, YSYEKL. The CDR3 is CASRDLAGELFF. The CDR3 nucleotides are TGCGCCAGCAGGGACCTAGCCGGGGAGCTGTTTTTT.

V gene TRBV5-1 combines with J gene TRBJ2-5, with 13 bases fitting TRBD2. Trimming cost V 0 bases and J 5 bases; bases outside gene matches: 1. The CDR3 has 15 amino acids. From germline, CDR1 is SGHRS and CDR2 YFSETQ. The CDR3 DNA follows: TGCGCCAGCAGCTTGGAGGGACTAGCGGGGGAGACCCAGTACTTC. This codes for CASSLEGLAGETQYF.

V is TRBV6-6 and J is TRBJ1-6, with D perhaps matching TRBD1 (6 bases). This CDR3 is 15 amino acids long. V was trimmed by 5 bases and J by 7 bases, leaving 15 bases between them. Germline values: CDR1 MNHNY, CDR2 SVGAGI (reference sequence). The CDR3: CASSHRDHSNSPLHF. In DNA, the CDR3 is TGTGCCAGCAGTCACAGGGATCACTCCAATTCACCCCTCCACTTT.

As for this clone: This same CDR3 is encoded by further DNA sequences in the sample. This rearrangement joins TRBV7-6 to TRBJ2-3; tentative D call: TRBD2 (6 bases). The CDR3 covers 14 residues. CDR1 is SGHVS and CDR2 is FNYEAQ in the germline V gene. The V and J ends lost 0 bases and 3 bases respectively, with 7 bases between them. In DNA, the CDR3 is TGTGCCAGCAGCTTAGCGGGGGGAACAGATACGCAGTATTTT. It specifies CASSLAGGTDTQYF.